A single sample is the source of the 32 T cell receptor beta chains below, sequenced in a study of CD8+CD57+ T cells in acquired aplastic anemia. Profiling that covered TCR beta VDJ and CDR3 relied on genomic DNA as its template. Each CDR3 protein gets one entry after TCRdb re-called the reads with MiXCR. Here the sample spans around 400,000 distinct CDR3 sequences, about two thirds being singletons. Input material: sorted CD4+, CD8+, or CD8+CD57+ T cells (not recorded which) from PBMCs. The receptors here all came from a human donor in good health, serving as a control.

The chain carries TRBV11-2 and TRBJ2-7; D ambiguous. Germline V gene sequence: CDR1 SGHAT, CDR2 FQNNGV. Trimming removed 5 bases at V and 2 bases at J, with 13 bases between. The CDR3 has 14 residues. The CDR3 bases are TGTGCCAGCAGCGATTCGGCTGGGACCTACGAGCAGTACTTC. Amino acids: CASSDSAGTYEQYF. Supplemented by reference TRBV11-2 and TRBJ2-7, the full variable domain reads EAGVAQSPRYKIIEKRQSVAFWCNPISGHATLYWYQQILGQGPKLLIQFQNNGVVDDSQLPKDRFSAERLKGVDSTLKIQPAKLEDSAVYLCASSDSAGTYEQYFGPGTRLTVT.

The genes are TRBV5-1 and TRBJ1-1; no reliable D call. With 2 bases removed from V and 2 bases from J, the gap between germline ends came to 7 bases. CDR3 length: 13 amino acids. Germline V gene data show CDR1 as SGHRS and CDR2 as YFSETQ. This CDR3 reads CASSFAGNTEAFF. In DNA form, the CDR3 reads TGCGCCAGCAGCTTCGCGGGAAACACTGAAGCTTTCTTT.

Notes on this clonotype: A much bigger clone sits one base away, suggesting this may be a read error. The chain uses TRBV4-3 and TRBJ2-6; 10 positions match TRBD2. Germline assignment: CDR1 LGHNA and CDR2 YSLEER. CDR3 length: 20 amino acids. Germline trimming cut 3 bases from V and 0 bases from J; bases unmatched to any gene: 11. This CDR3 reads CASSQLPTSGVLSGANVLTF. The CDR3 DNA sequence: TGCGCCAGCAGCCAGCTCCCTACTAGCGGGGTCCTCTCTGGGGCCAACGTCCTGACTTTC.

A word on this clonotype: This sequence may be a read error, since a much larger clone differs from it by one base. V and J are TRBV12-3 or TRBV12-4 and TRBJ2-7; 7 nucleotides agree with TRBD2. CDR3 length: 12 residues. V shed 9 bases and J 5 bases; nucleotides not matched to a gene: 7. The CDR3 nucleotides read TGTGCCAGGAGTCGGGGAGGGAACGAGCAGTACTTC. Translating it yields CARSRGGNEQYF.

This clonotype was counted many times. The genes are TRBV4-2 and TRBJ2-7; unclear D gene. Trimming took off 1 base at V and 0 bases at J, with 13 bases between the two ends. The CDR3 length is 16 residues. Germline values: CDR1 LGHNA, CDR2 YNFKEQ. The CDR3 DNA is TGTGCCAGCAGCCAAGCTCGAGCGCAGCTCTCCTACGAGCAGTACTTC. Translation: CASSQARAQLSYEQYF.

A note on this clonotype: Given a much more abundant clone one base away, this may be a read error. V usage is TRBV9 and J usage is TRBJ2-3, with D unresolved. The CDR3 spans 14 residues. CDR1 and CDR2 from the germline V gene are SGDLS and YYNGEE. The DNA of the CDR3 is TGTGCCAGCAGCCCTATGACGGGCACAGATACGCAGTGTTTT. This sequence encodes CASSPMTGTDTQCF.

J is TRBJ2-7 and V is TRBV10-3; 8 bases map to TRBD1. The CDR3 sequence is 16 residues long. V gave up 0 bases and J gave up 5 bases; unmatched junction bases: 9. The germline CDR1 and CDR2 sequences are ENHRY and SYGVKD. CDR3 protein: CAISESQGARGDEQYF. The CDR3 DNA is TGTGCCATCAGTGAGTCGCAGGGGGCGCGGGGCGACGAGCAGTACTTC.

V is TRBV7-8 and J is TRBJ2-2; D remains unclear. Germline V gene lookup returns CDR1 SGHVS and CDR2 FQNEAQ. The CDR3 covers 15 residues. Trimming took 5 bases from V and 11 from J, leaving 21 bases between them. CDR3 sequence reads: CASSRPDVISGELFF. CDR3 nucleotides: TGTGCCAGCAGCCGGCCGGATGTAATCAGTGGTGAGCTGTTTTTT.

This clonotype has a count of ten or more. The rearrangement uses TRBV5-6 and TRBJ1-1, with D uncertain. The CDR3 loop spans 12 amino acids. From germline, CDR1 is SGHDT and CDR2 YYEEEE. Trimming removed 1 base from V and 11 bases from J, with 12 bases in between. This CDR3 reads CASSLSRTGAFF. CDR3 nucleotide sequence: TGTGCCAGCAGCTTGAGCAGGACTGGGGCTTTCTTT.

This chain uses TRBV10-3 with TRBJ2-3; D not certain. Germline CDR1 ENHRY, CDR2 SYGVKD. Trimming left V 7 bases short and J 0 bases short, with 11 bases between. This CDR3 spans 14 amino acids. The chain's CDR3 is CAITRAGSTDTQYF. In nucleotides, the CDR3 is TGTGCCATCACTAGAGCAGGAAGCACAGATACGCAGTATTTT.

The J gene is TRBJ2-7, the V gene TRBV19, with no clear D. Trimming shortened V by 8 bases and J by 0 bases, and 14 bases separated the two germline ends. This CDR3 has 14 amino acids. Germline V gene sequence: CDR1 LNHDA, CDR2 SQIVND (reference sequence). The CDR3 sequence: CASSYSASSYEQYF. Here the CDR3 DNA reads TGTGCCAGTTCCTACTCCGCGAGCTCCTACGAGCAGTACTTC.

This clonotype was recorded at least ten times. Written as DNA, the CDR3 is TGTGCCAGCAGGGTTCCCAGGGGGCGTGGGTCTACTGAAGCTTTCTTT. This gives the protein CASRVPRGRGSTEAFF. The V call is TRBV13, the J call TRBJ1-1; TRBD1 matches 8 bases. This CDR3 has 16 amino acids. Germline CDR1 reads PRHDT; CDR2 reads FYEKMQ (reference sequence). Losses at the gene ends were 6 bases for V and 5 bases for J; bases not matched to a gene: 14.

The gene calls are TRBV7-2 and TRBJ1-1; unclear D gene. V shed 6 bases and J shed 8 bases, with 25 bases lying between them. From germline, CDR1 is SGHTA and CDR2 FQGNSA. CDR3 size: 16 residues. CDR3 region: CASRRTVDSPHNEAFF. The CDR3 bases are TGTGCCAGCAGACGGACGGTTGACTCACCCCACAACGAAGCTTTCTTT.

The rearrangement uses TRBV20-1 and TRBJ2-3, with D perhaps TRBD1 or TRBD2 (7 bases each). Germline V gives CDR1 DFQATT, CDR2 SNEGSKA (reference sequence). The CDR3 runs to 16 residues. V was cut by 0 bases and J by 0 bases, with 13 bases left in between. CDR3: CSARDPGGGSTDTQYF. CDR3 nucleotide sequence: TGCAGTGCTAGAGACCCAGGGGGGGGCAGCACAGATACGCAGTATTTT.

Many counts were recorded for this clonotype. The gene calls are TRBV25-1 and TRBJ2-5; no clear D gene. The CDR3 has 15 amino acids. Germline CDR1 reads MGHDK; CDR2 reads SYGVNS. Trimming removed 0 bases at V and 1 base at J, with 9 bases between. CDR3 coding DNA: TGTGCCAGCAGTGAATATTACAGCTTCCAAGAGACCCAGTACTTC. It specifies CASSEYYSFQETQYF.

This clonotype was seen a handful of times. This chain connects TRBV9 to TRBJ2-7; TRBD1 might be the D (5 bases). The ends were cut back, 4 bases at V and 6 bases at J, with 8 bases in the middle. Per germline, CDR1 SGDLS and CDR2 YYNGEE. CDR3 length: 11 residues. The CDR3 spells CASSSQGEQYF. The DNA of the CDR3 is TGTGCCAGCAGCAGCCAGGGCGAGCAGTACTTC.

This sequence joins TRBV5-1 and TRBJ1-6, with a weak D call TRBD1 (5 bases). The CDR3 contains 12 residues. Trimming took 0 bases from V and 18 from J, leaving 13 bases between them. The germline CDR1 and CDR2 sequences are SGHRS and YFSETQ. CDR3 sequence (DNA): TGCGCCAGCAGCTTGGTCGCAGGGACCAACCACTTT. This translates into CASSLVAGTNHF.

A remark on this clonotype: Germline and junction disagree at one end, which may indicate a read error. This sequence joins TRBV5-1 and TRBJ2-7; no clear D. The CDR3 consists of 11 residues. Germline V gene data show CDR1 as SGHRS and CDR2 as YFSETQ. CDR3 sequence: CASSDRYETDF. The CDR3 bases are TGTGCCAGCAGTGACCGTTACGAGACGGACTTC.

This clonotype appeared many times. This sequence joins TRBV12-5 and TRBJ1-3; 7 nucleotides line up with TRBD1. The junction had 2 bases not matched to a gene; V was cut back by 5 bases and J by 4 bases. This CDR3 has 13 amino acids. The germline CDR1 and CDR2 sequences are LGHNT and FRNRAP. The CDR3 protein is CASGTGVGNTIYF. In nucleotides, the CDR3 is TGTGCTAGTGGTACAGGGGTCGGAAACACCATATATTTT.

J is TRBJ1-1 and V is TRBV6-1; D is undetermined. Germline CDR1 is MNHNS and CDR2 is SASEGT. V was clipped by 5 bases and J by 3 bases, with 16 bases between them. The CDR3 totals 15 residues. CDR3 protein: CASSYTGSLHTEAFF. The CDR3 DNA reads as TGTGCCAGCAGTTACACGGGAAGCCTACACACTGAAGCTTTCTTT.

The chain uses TRBV7-2 and TRBJ2-7, with TRBD1 matching over 7 bases. J lost 7 bases, V lost 5 bases, and 14 bases had no gene match. The CDR3 consists of 15 residues. Looked up from germline, CDR1 is SGHTA and CDR2 is FQGNSA. The CDR3 region is CASSGGVGTAQEQYF. CDR3 DNA sequence: TGTGCCAGCAGCGGTGGCGTGGGGACAGCCCAGGAGCAGTACTTC.

This chain links TRBV7-2 with TRBJ1-5; D is uncertain. Germline lookup yields CDR1 SGHTA and CDR2 FQGNSA. V was trimmed by 3 bases and J by 12 bases, leaving 15 bases between them. The CDR3 sequence is 13 residues long. The CDR3 protein is CASSLAEPRRQHF. For the CDR3, the DNA is TGTGCCAGCAGCTTGGCCGAACCTCGGCGCCAGCATTTT. Based on the CDR3 plus reference TRBV7-2 and TRBJ1-5, the full variable domain is GAGVSQSPSNKVTEKGKDVELRCDPISGHTALYWYRQSLGQGLEFLIYFQGNSAPDKSGLPSDRFSAERTGGSVSTLTIQRTQQEDSAVYLCASSLAEPRRQHFGDGTRLSIL.

This clonotype was recorded once. The gene calls are TRBV7-9 and TRBJ2-6, with 9 nucleotides matching TRBD1. The junction had 15 bases not matched to a gene; V was cut back by 1 base and J by 8 bases. This CDR3 comprises 19 residues. Germline CDR1 SEHNR, CDR2 FQNEAQ (reference sequence). Here the CDR3 DNA reads TGTGCCAGCAGCTTAGTTATTGGGACAGGGCTCACCCCCTCCAACGTCCTGACTTTC. It specifies CASSLVIGTGLTPSNVLTF.

This clonotype has only one observation. One end of the junction does not line up with germline, which may come from a read error. The chain employs TRBV7-9 and TRBJ2-7; D call uncertain. The CDR3 runs to 14 residues. In germline, CDR1 is SEHNR, CDR2 FQNEAQ (reference sequence). The CDR3 region is CATSRDIGNYEQYF. The DNA of the CDR3 is TGTGCCACCAGCAGAGATATAGGGAACTATGAGCAGTACTTC. The full variable domain, completed using reference TRBV7-9 and TRBJ2-7, is DTGVSQNPRHKITKRGQNVTFRCDPISEHNRLYWYRQTLGQGPEFLTYFQNEAQLEKSRLLSDRFSAERPKGSFSTLEIQRTEQGDSAMYLCATSRDIGNYEQYFGPGTRLTVT.

About this clonotype itself: No conserved phenylalanine or tryptophan ends this CDR3, so it is likely a read error. No DNA is shown, since the ends of the CDR3 on it are uncertain; the CDR3 is the one TCRdb lists. J is TRBJ1-1 and V is TRBV7-6; the table's D gene call, TRBD1, was not cross checked with the DNA. The CDR3 sequence runs 13 residues, both termini included. Germline CDR1 is SGHVS and CDR2 is FNYEAQ. The CDR3 is CASSSGDSTNTGE.

V gene TRBV9 combines with J gene TRBJ2-2; D may correspond to TRBD1 or TRBD2 (5 bases each). With 4 bases removed from V and 15 bases from J, the gap between germline ends came to 25 bases. This CDR3 spans 15 amino acids. Germline loops: CDR1 SGDLS, CDR2 YYNGEE. The CDR3 nucleotides are TGTGCCAGCAGCTGGCAACCGGGGCAAAGTGGGGAAATGTTTTTT. Residues: CASSWQPGQSGEMFF.

There are many counts of this clonotype. CDR3 loop: CSAWDRVKLNTEAFF. CDR3 nucleotides: TGCAGTGCTTGGGACAGGGTGAAGTTAAACACTGAAGCTTTCTTT. The gene calls are TRBV20-1 and TRBJ1-1; 9 bases map to TRBD1. CDR3 length: 15 residues. J lost 2 bases, V lost 5 bases, and 9 bases had no gene match. Germline V gene lookup returns CDR1 DFQATT and CDR2 SNEGSKA (reference sequence).

On this clonotype: At one of its ends the junction is not consistent with the germline gene, which may arise from a read error. This chain uses TRBV7-4 with TRBJ1-6; D not certain. The CDR3 totals 14 residues. CDR1 and CDR2 from the germline V gene are SGHVT and SQSDAQ. The CDR3 coding sequence is TGTGCCAGCAGCGCACGATGGGAAAATTCCCCCCTCCACTTT. Encoded protein: CASSARWENSPLHF.

Comments on this clonotype: Mismatch with germline at one junction end may stem from a read error. The chain uses TRBV7-2 and TRBJ1-2, with D possibly being TRBD1 (5 bases). The CDR3 totals 14 residues. Per germline, CDR1 SGHTA and CDR2 FQGNSA. The CDR3 bases are TGTGCCAGCAGCTTACTAGCGGGGGAGTCCCTATCCGCATTC. Translated: CASSLLAGESLSAF.

Regarding this clonotype: A junction boundary mismatches the germline segment, possibly from a read error. J is TRBJ1-1 and V is TRBV29-1; D is undetermined. Looked up from germline, CDR1 is SQVTM and CDR2 is ANQGSEA. The length of the CDR3 is 13 residues. The CDR3 protein is CAGSFDGNTEAFF. CDR3 bases: TGTGCCGGCAGCTTCGACGGGAACACTGAAGCTTTCTTC.

This chain connects TRBV6-1 to TRBJ2-7, with 10 bases identical to TRBD1. CDR3 size: 13 residues. CDR1 and CDR2 (germline): MNHNS, SASEGT. J lost 5 bases, V lost 10 bases, and 8 bases had no gene match. CDR3 protein: CATRGDRGHEQYF. CDR3 nucleotides: TGTGCCACAAGAGGGGACAGGGGCCACGAGCAGTACTTC.

This clonotype was seen once. The J gene is TRBJ2-3, the V gene TRBV20-1; 8 bases agree with TRBD2. This CDR3 contains 15 residues. Per germline, CDR1 DFQATT and CDR2 SNEGSKA (reference sequence). The V gene end was trimmed by 2 bases and the J gene end by 7 bases; junction bases not matched to a gene: 11. The CDR3 here is CSARLGVVAGYTQYF. CDR3 coding DNA: TGCAGTGCTAGATTGGGTGTGGTAGCGGGGTATACGCAGTATTTT.